One sample yielded the 9 T cell receptor beta chains listed below, sequenced in a study of cytomegalovirus exposure and HLA in healthy donors. A multiplex PCR was run with 60 Vbeta primers and 13 Jbeta primers. Produced via immunoSEQ multiplex PCR; TCRdb's table is partial and in-frame only. The table has about 170,000 clones, roughly 77% seen once. The sample comprised PBMCs. These TCRs come from a woman aged 18-29 years in good health and CMV-seronegative.

V and J are TRBV6-6 and TRBJ2-7; D is perhaps TRBD1 (6 bases). CDR1 and CDR2 (germline): MNHNY, SVGAGI (reference sequence). The CDR3 length is 15 residues. V lost 6 bases and J lost 0, with 15 bases in between. The CDR3 bases are TGTGCCAGCAGCCCTGAGACAGGCAGCTCCTACGAGCAGTACTTC. It codes for CASSPETGSSYEQYF.

The chain links TRBV2 to TRBJ1-5, with 7 bases that match TRBD1. In germline, CDR1 is SNHLY, CDR2 FYNNEI. V was pared by 8 bases and J by 6 bases, with 7 bases of the junction left unmatched. The CDR3 has 13 amino acids. This CDR3 is CASQTGPSQPQHF. The CDR3 DNA follows: TGTGCCAGCCAGACAGGGCCAAGTCAGCCCCAGCATTTT.

The chain recombines TRBV18 with TRBJ1-6; 7 bases match TRBD1. Germline V gene data show CDR1 as KGHSH and CDR2 as LQKENI. Trimming cost V 5 bases and J 3 bases; bases outside gene matches: 7. The CDR3 contains 16 residues. The CDR3 DNA reads as TGTGCCAGCTCAACCAATCAGGGGGACTATAATTCACCCCTCCACTTT. This encodes CASSTNQGDYNSPLHF.

The chain is built from TRBV7-9 and TRBJ2-3; TRBD2 matches at 7 bases. This CDR3 contains 16 residues. Per the germline V gene, CDR1 is SEHNR and CDR2 is FQNEAQ (reference sequence). The trim removed 3 bases at V and 1 base at J, leaving 7 bases unmatched. The chain's CDR3 is CASSLGAGSRTDTQYF. The CDR3 coding sequence is TGTGCCAGCAGCTTGGGAGCGGGATCTCGCACAGATACGCAGTATTTT.

The chain joins TRBV5-1 to TRBJ1-2; D is ambiguous. V lost 4 bases to trimming and J lost 8 bases, with 18 bases between them. Per the germline V gene, CDR1 is SGHRS and CDR2 is YFSETQ. The length of the CDR3 is 14 residues. This CDR3 is CASSPAGPSGGYTF. As DNA, the CDR3 is TGCGCCAGCAGCCCGGCGGGCCCCTCGGGCGGCTACACCTTC.

CDR3 loop: CASSLGWGTPNEKLFF. As DNA, the CDR3 is TGTGCCAGCAGCTTAGGCTGGGGCACTCCTAATGAAAAACTGTTTTTT. V and J are TRBV13 and TRBJ1-4; D perhaps matches TRBD1 (5 bases). Germline V CDR1 and CDR2: PRHDT, FYEKMQ (reference sequence). The CDR3 loop spans 16 amino acids. The germline V and J ends were trimmed by 0 bases and 3 bases, with 11 bases remaining between them.

This clone has more than one count but fewer than ten. The V and J genes are TRBV5-4 and TRBJ1-4; no clear D. Germline assignment: CDR1 SGHNT and CDR2 YYREEE (reference sequence). Trimming removed 2 bases at V and 2 bases at J, with 10 bases between. CDR3 size: 15 residues. In nucleotides, the CDR3 is TGTGCCAGCAGCTTAAGAGGGAGGACTAATGAAAAACTGTTTTTT. This gives the protein CASSLRGRTNEKLFF.

The J gene is TRBJ1-2, the V gene TRBV5-1; D possibly corresponds to TRBD1 (5 bases). The CDR3 consists of 14 residues. Germline CDR1 SGHRS, CDR2 YFSETQ. Trimming left V 1 base short and J 6 bases short, with 13 bases between. The CDR3 sequence: CASSLSQGEDGYTF. CDR3 DNA: TGCGCCAGCAGCTTGAGTCAGGGCGAGGATGGCTACACCTTC.

In this sample, this clone turned up a few times. V usage is TRBV25-1 and J usage is TRBJ1-6; 7 bases line up with TRBD1. Germline V gives CDR1 MGHDK, CDR2 SYGVNS. There are 12 residues in the CDR3. V lost 10 bases to trimming and J lost 6 bases; unmatched junction nucleotides: 3. The CDR3: CATGQANSPLHF. In DNA, the CDR3 is TGTGCCACCGGACAGGCTAATTCACCCCTCCACTTT. Together with reference TRBV25-1 and TRBJ1-6, the CDR3 gives the full variable domain: EADIYQTPRYLVIGTGKKITLECSQTMGHDKMYWYQQDPGMELHLIHYSYGVNSTEKGDLSSESTVSRIRTEHFPLTLESARPSHTSQYLCATGQANSPLHFGNGTRLTVT.